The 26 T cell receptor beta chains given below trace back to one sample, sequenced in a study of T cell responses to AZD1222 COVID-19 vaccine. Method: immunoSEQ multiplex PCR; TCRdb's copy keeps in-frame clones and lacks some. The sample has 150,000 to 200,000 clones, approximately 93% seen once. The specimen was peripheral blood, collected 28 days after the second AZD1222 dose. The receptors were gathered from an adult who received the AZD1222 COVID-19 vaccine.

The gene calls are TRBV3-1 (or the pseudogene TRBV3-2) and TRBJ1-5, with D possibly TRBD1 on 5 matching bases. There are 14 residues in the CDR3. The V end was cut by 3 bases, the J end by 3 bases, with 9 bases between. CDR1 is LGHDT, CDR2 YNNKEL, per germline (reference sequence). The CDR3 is CASSQTRVNQPQHF. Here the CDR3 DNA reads TGTGCCAGCAGCCAGACCAGGGTCAATCAGCCCCAGCATTTT.

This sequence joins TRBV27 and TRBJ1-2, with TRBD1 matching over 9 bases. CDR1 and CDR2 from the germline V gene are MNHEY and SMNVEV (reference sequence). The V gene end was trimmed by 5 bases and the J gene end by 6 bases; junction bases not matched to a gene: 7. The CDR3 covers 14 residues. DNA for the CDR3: TGTGCCAGCAGTCCTCGGACAGGGGTTGATGGCTACACCTTC. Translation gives CASSPRTGVDGYTF.

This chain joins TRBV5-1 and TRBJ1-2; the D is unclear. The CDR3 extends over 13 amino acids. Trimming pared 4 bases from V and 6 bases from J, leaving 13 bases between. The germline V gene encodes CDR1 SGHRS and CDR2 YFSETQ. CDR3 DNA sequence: TGCGCCAGCAGCGAGCCCGGAGGAAATGGCTACACCTTC. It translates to CASSEPGGNGYTF.

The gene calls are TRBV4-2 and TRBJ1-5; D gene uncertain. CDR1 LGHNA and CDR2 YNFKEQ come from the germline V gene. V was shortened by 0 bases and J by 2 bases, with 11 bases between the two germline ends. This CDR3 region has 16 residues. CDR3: CASSQEWLIGNQPQHF. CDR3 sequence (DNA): TGTGCCAGCAGCCAAGAATGGCTGATCGGCAATCAGCCCCAGCATTTT.

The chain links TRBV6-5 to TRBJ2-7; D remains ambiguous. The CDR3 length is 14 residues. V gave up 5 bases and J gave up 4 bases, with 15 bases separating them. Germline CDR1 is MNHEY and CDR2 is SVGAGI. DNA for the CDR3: TGTGCCAGCAGTAGCTCAGGCACACAATACGAGCAGTACTTC. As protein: CASSSSGTQYEQYF.

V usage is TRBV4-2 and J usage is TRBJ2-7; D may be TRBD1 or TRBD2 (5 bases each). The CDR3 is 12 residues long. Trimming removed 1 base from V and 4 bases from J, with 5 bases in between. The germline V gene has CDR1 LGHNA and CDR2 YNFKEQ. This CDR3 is CASSQGGYEQYF. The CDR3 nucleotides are TGTGCCAGCAGCCAAGGGGGGTACGAGCAGTACTTC.

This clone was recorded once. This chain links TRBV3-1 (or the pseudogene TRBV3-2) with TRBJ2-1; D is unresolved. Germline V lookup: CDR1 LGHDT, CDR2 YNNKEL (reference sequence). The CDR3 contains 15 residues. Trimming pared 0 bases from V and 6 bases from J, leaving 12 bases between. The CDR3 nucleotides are TGTGCCAGCAGCCAAGATCTTAGTTTGGGCAATGAGCAGTTCTTC. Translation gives CASSQDLSLGNEQFF.

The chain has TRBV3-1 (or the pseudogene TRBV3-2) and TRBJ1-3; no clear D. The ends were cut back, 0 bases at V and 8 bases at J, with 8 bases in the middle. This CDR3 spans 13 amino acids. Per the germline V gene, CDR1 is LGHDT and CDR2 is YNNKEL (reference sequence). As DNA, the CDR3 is TGTGCCAGCAGCCAAGAGTCCGTGTACACCATATATTTT. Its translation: CASSQESVYTIYF.

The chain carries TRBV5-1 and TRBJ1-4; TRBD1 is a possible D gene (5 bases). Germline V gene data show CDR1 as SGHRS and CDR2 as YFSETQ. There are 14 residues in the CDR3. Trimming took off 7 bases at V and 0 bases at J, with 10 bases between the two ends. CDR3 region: CASRGAATNEKLFF. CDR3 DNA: TGCGCCAGCCGCGGGGCTGCAACTAATGAAAAACTGTTTTTT.

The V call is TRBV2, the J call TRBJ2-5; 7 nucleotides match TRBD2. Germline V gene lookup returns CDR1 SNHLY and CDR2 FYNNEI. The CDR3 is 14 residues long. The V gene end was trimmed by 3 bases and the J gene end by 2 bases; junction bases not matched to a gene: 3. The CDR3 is CASSEFGGQETQYF. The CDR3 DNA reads TGTGCCAGCAGTGAGTTCGGGGGGCAAGAGACCCAGTACTTC. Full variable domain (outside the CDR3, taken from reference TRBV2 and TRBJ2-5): EPEVTQTPSHQVTQMGQEVILRCVPISNHLYFYWYRQILGQKVEFLVSFYNNEISEKSEIFDDQFSVERPDGSNFTLKIRSTKLEDSAMYFCASSEFGGQETQYFGPGTRLLVL.

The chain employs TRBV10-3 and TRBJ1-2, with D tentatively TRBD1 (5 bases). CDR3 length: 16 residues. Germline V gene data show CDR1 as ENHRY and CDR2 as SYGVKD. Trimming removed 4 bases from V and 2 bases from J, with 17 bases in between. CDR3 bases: TGTGCCATCAGTGCTCCCGAGTCGGGGCCGAACTATGGCTACACCTTC. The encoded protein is CAISAPESGPNYGYTF.

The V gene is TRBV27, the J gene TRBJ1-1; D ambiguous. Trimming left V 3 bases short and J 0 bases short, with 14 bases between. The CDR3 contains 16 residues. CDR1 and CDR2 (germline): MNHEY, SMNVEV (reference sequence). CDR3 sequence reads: CASSFSVEGLNTEAFF. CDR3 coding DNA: TGTGCCAGCAGTTTCTCGGTTGAAGGATTGAACACTGAAGCTTTCTTT.

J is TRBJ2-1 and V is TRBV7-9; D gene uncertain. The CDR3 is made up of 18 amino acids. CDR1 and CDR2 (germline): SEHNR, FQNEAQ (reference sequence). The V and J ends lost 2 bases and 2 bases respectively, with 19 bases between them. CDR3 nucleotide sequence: TGTGCCAGCAGCTTAATATTTGAAGAGACTTCCCCCTACAATGAGCAGTTCTTC. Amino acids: CASSLIFEETSPYNEQFF. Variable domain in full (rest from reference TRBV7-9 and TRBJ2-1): DTGVSQNPRHKITKRGQNVTFRCDPISEHNRLYWYRQTLGQGPEFLTYFQNEAQLEKSRLLSDRFSAERPKGSFSTLEIQRTEQGDSAMYLCASSLIFEETSPYNEQFFGPGTRLTVL.

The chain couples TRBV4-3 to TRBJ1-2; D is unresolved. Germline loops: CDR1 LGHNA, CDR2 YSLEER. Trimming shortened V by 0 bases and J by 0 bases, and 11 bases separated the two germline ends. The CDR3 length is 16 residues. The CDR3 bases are TGCGCCAGCAGCCAAGATAGCCACCCTACTAACTATGGCTACACCTTC. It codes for CASSQDSHPTNYGYTF.

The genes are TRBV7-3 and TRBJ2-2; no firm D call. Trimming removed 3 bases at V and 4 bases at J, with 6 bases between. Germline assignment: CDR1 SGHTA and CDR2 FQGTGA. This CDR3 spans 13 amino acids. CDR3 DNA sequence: TGTGCCAGCAGCTTGTCGGCCACCGGGGAGCTGTTTTTT. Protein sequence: CASSLSATGELFF. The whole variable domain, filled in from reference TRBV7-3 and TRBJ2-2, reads GAGVSQTPSNKVTEKGKYVELRCDPISGHTALYWYRQSLGQGPEFLIYFQGTGAADDSGLPNDRFFAVRPEGSVSTLKIQRTERGDSAVYLCASSLSATGELFFGEGSRLTVL.

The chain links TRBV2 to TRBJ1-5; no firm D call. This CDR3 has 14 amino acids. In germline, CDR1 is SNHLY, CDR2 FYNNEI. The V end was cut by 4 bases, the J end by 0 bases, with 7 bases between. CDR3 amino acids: CASSGGDSNQPQHF. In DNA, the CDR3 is TGTGCCAGCAGTGGCGGCGATAGCAATCAGCCCCAGCATTTT.

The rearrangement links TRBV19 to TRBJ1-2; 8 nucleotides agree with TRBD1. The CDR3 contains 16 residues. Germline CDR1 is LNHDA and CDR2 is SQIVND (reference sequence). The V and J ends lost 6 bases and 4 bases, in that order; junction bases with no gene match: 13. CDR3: CASRIGATGEGYGYTF. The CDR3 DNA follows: TGTGCCAGTAGGATCGGGGCGACAGGGGAAGGCTATGGCTACACCTTC.

CDR3 in amino acids: CASSQAKGTGSYEQYF. The CDR3 bases are TGCGCCAGCAGCCAAGCCAAGGGGACGGGTTCCTACGAGCAGTACTTC. The chain combines TRBV4-1 with TRBJ2-7; D assignment may be TRBD1 or TRBD2 (5 bases each). From germline, CDR1 is MGHRA and CDR2 YSYEKL. V lost 1 base and J lost 1, with 14 bases in between. This CDR3 spans 16 amino acids.

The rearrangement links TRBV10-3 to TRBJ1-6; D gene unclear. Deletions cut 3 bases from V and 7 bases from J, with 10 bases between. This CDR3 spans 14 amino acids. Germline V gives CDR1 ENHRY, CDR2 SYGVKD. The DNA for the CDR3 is TGTGCCATCAGTGATTGGAGTAGGAATTCACCCCTCCACTTT. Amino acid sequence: CAISDWSRNSPLHF.

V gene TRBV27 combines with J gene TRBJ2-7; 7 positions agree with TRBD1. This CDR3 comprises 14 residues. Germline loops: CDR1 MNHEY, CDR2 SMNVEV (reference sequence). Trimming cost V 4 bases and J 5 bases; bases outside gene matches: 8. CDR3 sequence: CASSYQTGANEQYF. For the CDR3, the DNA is TGTGCCAGCAGTTACCAAACAGGGGCCAACGAGCAGTACTTC.

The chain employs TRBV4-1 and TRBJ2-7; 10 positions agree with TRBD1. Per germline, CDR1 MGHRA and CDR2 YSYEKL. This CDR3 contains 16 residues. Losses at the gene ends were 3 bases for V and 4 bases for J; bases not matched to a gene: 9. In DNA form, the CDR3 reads TGCGCCAGCAGCCAGACGTTCCGGGACAGGGGTTACGAGCAGTACTTC. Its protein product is CASSQTFRDRGYEQYF.

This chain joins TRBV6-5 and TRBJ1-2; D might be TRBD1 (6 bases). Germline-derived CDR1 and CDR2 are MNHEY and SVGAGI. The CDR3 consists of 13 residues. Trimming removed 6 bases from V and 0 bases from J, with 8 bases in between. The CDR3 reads CASRRQANYGYTF. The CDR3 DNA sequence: TGTGCCAGCAGACGACAGGCTAACTATGGCTACACCTTC.

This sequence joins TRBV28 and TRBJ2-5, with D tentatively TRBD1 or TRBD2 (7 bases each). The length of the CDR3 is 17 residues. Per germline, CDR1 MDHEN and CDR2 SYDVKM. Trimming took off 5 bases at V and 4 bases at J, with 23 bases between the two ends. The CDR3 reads CASSVRGRGHVTETQYF. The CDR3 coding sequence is TGTGCCAGCAGTGTCCGAGGGAGGGGGCATGTTACAGAGACCCAGTACTTC.

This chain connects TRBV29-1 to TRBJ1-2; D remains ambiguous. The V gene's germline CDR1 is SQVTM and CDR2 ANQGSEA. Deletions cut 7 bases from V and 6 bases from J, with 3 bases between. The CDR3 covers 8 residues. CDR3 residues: CSEDGYTF. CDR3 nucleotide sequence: TGCAGCGAGGATGGCTACACCTTC.

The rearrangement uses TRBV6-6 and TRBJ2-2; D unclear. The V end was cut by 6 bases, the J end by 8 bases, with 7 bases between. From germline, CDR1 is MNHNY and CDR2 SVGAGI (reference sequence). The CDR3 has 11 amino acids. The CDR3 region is CASRDTGELFF. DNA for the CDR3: TGTGCCAGCAGAGATACAGGGGAGCTGTTTTTT.

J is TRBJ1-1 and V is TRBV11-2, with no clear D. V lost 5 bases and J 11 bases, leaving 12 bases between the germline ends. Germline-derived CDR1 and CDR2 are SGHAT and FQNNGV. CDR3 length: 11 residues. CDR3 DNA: TGTGCCAGCAGCCGTACACCCGAGGCTTTCTTT. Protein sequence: CASSRTPEAFF.